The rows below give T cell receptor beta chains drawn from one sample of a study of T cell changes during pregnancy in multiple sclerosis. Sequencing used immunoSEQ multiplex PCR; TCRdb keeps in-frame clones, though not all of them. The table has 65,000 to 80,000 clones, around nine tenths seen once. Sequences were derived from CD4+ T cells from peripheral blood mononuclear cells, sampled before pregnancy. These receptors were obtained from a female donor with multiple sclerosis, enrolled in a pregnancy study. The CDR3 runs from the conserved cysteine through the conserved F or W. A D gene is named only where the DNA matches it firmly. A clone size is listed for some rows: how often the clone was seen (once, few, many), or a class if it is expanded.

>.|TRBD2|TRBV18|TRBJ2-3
TGTGCCAGCTCACCGACTAGCCCTGGCACAGATACGCAGTATTTT
CASSPTSPGTDTQYF
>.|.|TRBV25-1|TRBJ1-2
TGTGCCAGCAGTGAATTCGGGAACTATGGCTACGCCTTC
CASSEFGNYGYAF
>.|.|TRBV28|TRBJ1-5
TGTGCCAGCAGCATACAGGTGAATCAGCCCCAGCATTTT
CASSIQVNQPQHF
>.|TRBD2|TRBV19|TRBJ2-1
TGTGCCAGTAGTACAACGTCCGGCCTCGGGGGGGGTGAGCAGTTCTTC
CASSTTSGLGGGEQFF
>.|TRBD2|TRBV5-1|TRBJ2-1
TGCGCCAGCAGCACTGGAGTGACTAGCGGTTACAATGAGCAGTTCTTC
CASSTGVTSGYNEQFF
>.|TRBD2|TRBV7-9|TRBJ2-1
TGTGCCAGCAGCCAACTAGCGGGGTTTAGCTCCTACAATGAGCAGTTCTTC
CASSQLAGFSSYNEQFF
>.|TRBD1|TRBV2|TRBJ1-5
TGTGCCAGCAGTGAAAACAGGGGTTATCAGCCCCAGCATTTT
CASSENRGYQPQHF
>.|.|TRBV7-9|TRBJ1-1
TGTGCCAGCAGCCCCCCTCCCACTGAAGCTTTCTTT
CASSPPPTEAFF
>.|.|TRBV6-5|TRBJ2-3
TGTGCCAGCAGTTACTATTCGGGGGTCACAGATACGCAGTATTTT
CASSYYSGVTDTQYF
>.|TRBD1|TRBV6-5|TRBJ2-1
TGTGCCAGCAGTTGGGGACAGATAAATGAGCAGTTCTTC
CASSWGQINEQFF
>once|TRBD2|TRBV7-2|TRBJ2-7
TGTGCCAGCAGCTTTACTAGCGGGTCTTCCGGCGAGCAGTACTTC
CASSFTSGSSGEQYF
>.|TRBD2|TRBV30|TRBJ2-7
TGTGCCTGGAGCGGTCGACCGGGGACTAGCGGGAGGGCCCCCTACGAGCAGTACTTC
CAWSGRPGTSGRAPYEQYF
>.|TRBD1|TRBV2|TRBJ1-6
TGTGCCAGCATGACAGGGGGTTCACCCCTCCACTTT
CASMTGGSPLHF
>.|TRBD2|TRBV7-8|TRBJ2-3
TGTGCCAGCAGCGAGCGGGAGGGGATTGTAATGCAGTATTTT
CASSEREGIVMQYF
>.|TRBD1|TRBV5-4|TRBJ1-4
TGTGCCAGCAGCTTGGGGCAGGGGGCTGAAAAACTGTTTTTT
CASSLGQGAEKLFF
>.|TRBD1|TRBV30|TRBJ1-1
TGTGCCCGGGGACAGGGGATTTTGAACACTGAAGCTTTCTTT
CARGQGILNTEAFF
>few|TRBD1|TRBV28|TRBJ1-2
TGTGCCAGCCGGGACAGACACTATGGCTACACCTTC
CASRDRHYGYTF
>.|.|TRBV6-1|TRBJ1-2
TGTGCCAGCAGTGAAGCGCTTGTAGGCCGGGGTGGCTACACCTTC
CASSEALVGRGGYTF
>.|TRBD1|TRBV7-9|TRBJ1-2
TGTGCCAGCAGCCCCTCTGGAAGACAGGGTCCTAACTATGGCTACACCTTC
CASSPSGRQGPNYGYTF
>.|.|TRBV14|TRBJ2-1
TGTGCCAGCAGCCGACAGCCGGGCAGCTACAATGAGCAGTTCTTC
CASSRQPGSYNEQFF
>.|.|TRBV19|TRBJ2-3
TGTGCCAGTAGTGCAGACAGGTCGGGTACAGATACGCAGTATTTT
CASSADRSGTDTQYF
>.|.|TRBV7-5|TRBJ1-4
TGTGTCAGAAGCTTACGCAGGGTTGATGAAAAACTGTTTTTT
CVRSLRRVDEKLFF
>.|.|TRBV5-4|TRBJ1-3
TGTGCCAGCAGCTTACGGGGGAGTGAATCTGGAAACACCATATATTTT
CASSLRGSESGNTIYF
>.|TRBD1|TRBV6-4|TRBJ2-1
TGTGCCAGCAGTGACTCGGACAGGGAAAATGAGCAGTTCTTC
CASSDSDRENEQFF
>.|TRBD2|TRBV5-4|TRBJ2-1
TGTGCCAGCAGCTCTCGGACTAGCGGGATCCACAATGAGCAGTTCTTC
CASSSRTSGIHNEQFF
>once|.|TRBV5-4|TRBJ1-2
TGTGCCAGCAGCTGGAAGGGGGAGGGGAAAATGAACTATGGCTACACCTTC
CASSWKGEGKMNYGYTF
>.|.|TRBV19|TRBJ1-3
TGTGCCAGTTCCACCGGGGGGCAGAAGAACACCATATATTTT
CASSTGGQKNTIYF
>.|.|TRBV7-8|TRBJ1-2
TGTGCCAGCAGCTTAGTAGGGGACACTTACTCCTATGGCTACACCTTC
CASSLVGDTYSYGYTF